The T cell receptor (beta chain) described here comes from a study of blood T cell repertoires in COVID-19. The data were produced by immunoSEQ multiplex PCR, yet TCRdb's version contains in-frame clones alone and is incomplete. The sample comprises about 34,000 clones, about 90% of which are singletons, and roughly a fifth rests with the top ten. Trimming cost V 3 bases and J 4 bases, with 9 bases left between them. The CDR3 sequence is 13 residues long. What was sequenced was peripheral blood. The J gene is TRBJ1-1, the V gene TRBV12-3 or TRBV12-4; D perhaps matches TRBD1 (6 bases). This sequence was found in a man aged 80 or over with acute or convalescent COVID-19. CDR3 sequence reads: CASSFSRGTEAFF. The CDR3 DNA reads TGTGCCAGCAGTTTCTCCAGGGGCACTGAAGCTTTCTTT.